Following are 5 T cell receptor beta chains from one sample sequenced in a study of post-analysis software for immune sequencing data. Unique molecular identifiers tagged the TCR beta cDNA libraries. Via MiXCR, TCRdb re-called the PCR reads, giving one row per CDR3 protein. Of about 820,000 distinct CDR3 sequences listed, roughly 50% are singletons. Findings and limits, study-wide: Roughly five TRBV segments appeared more often in patients than in controls, and TRBV5-6, TRBV5-1 and TRBV20-1 were among these.

No antigen is known for these receptors. The sample taken for sequencing was blood. The source of these receptors is a girl between 10 and 17 years old with multiple sclerosis.

The gene calls are TRBV18 and TRBJ2-3; 11 nucleotides agree with TRBD2. The length of the CDR3 is 16 residues. With V trimmed by 3 bases and J by 0 bases, 2 bases remained unmatched. Germline-derived CDR1 and CDR2 are KGHSH and LQKENI. The CDR3 DNA reads TGTGCCAGCTCACCGACTAGCGGGGCAAGCACAGATACGCAGTATTTT. Translation gives CASSPTSGASTDTQYF.

The CDR3 sequence: CSLGKSGFYNEQFF. The CDR3 DNA sequence: TGCAGCCTAGGAAAAAGTGGGTTCTACAATGAGCAGTTCTTC. This chain joins TRBV20-1 and TRBJ2-1; D unclear. CDR1 and CDR2 (germline): DFQATT, SNEGSKA (reference sequence). The CDR3 consists of 14 residues.

The chain combines TRBV7-9 with TRBJ2-7, with 9 bases identical to TRBD2. The V gene end was trimmed by 5 bases and the J gene end by 7 bases; junction bases not matched to a gene: 15. Germline-derived CDR1 and CDR2 are SEHNR and FQNEAQ (reference sequence). The CDR3 is made up of 16 amino acids. CDR3 residues: CASSGLAGPSYNEQYF. CDR3 nucleotide sequence: TGTGCCAGCAGCGGGCTAGCGGGACCCTCCTACAATGAGCAGTACTTC.

This clonotype has more than one count but fewer than ten. The chain carries TRBV5-6 and TRBJ1-2, with 8 bases identical to TRBD1. With 2 bases clipped from V and 2 bases from J, the junction kept 8 bases outside the gene matches. The CDR3 runs 16 residues. Germline CDR1 is SGHDT and CDR2 is YYEEEE. For the CDR3, the DNA is TGTGCCAGCAGCTTCCGCCCGCGACAGGGGAACTATGGCTACACCTTC. Protein: CASSFRPRQGNYGYTF.

This clonotype was picked up a small number of times. CDR3 DNA: TGTGCCAGCAGCCCTACAGGGATTAGCAATCAGCCCCAGCATTTT. It translates to CASSPTGISNQPQHF. V and J are TRBV7-8 and TRBJ1-5; tentative D call: TRBD1 (6 bases). The V gene lost 5 bases and the J gene lost 0 bases, with 11 bases spanning the gap. Per germline, CDR1 SGHVS and CDR2 FQNEAQ. The CDR3 is made up of 15 amino acids.